This T cell receptor (beta chain) was recovered during a study of CD8 T cells in ankylosing spondylitis. Study-wide results and limits: Blood from ankylosing spondylitis patients appeared to carry a characteristic roughly 8-variant TCR beta motif. Peripheral blood held disease-linked clones only at relatively low frequency, and these were CD8+.

Quantitative barcoded 5'-RACE was used to prepare TCR beta libraries. TCRdb called the 5' RACE reads again in MiXCR, with one record for every CDR3 protein. This table holds roughly 250,000 distinct CDR3 sequences, around 7.8% found once. Deletions cut 2 bases from V and 2 bases from J, with 13 bases between. Germline lookup yields CDR1 DFQATT and CDR2 SNEGSKA (reference sequence). The length of the CDR3 is 15 residues. This clonotype was detected many times. The antigen remains unidentified. The TCR was taken from a male donor with ankylosing spondylitis or in good health (not recorded which). The sequenced sample was blood, either unsorted or a sorted T cell fraction (not recorded which). This chain joins TRBV20-1 and TRBJ2-4, with a weak D call TRBD1 (6 bases). In DNA, the CDR3 is TGCAGTGCTAGACAGGGGAGTGGACCCAAAAACATTCAGTACTTC. Its protein is CSARQGSGPKNIQYF.